This T cell receptor (beta chain) was recovered during a study of blood T cells in healthy people across ages. Per germline, CDR1 SGHRS and CDR2 YFSETQ. J lost 4 bases, V lost 4 bases, and 7 bases had no gene match. The CDR3 covers 15 residues. This clonotype has only a few counts. What it recognizes is unknown. Through a sample-barcoded 5' primer and a J-beta primer mix, a second PCR was run for about 7 to 12 cycles. A single record per CDR3 protein comes from TCRdb applying MiXCR to the 5' RACE reads. The repertoire includes approximately 800,000 distinct CDR3 sequences, roughly 35% of them detected once, and over 10% sits in the top ten. Findings and limits, study-wide: Unknown donor CMV status possibly confounded expanded clonotype changes.

This receptor was taken from a man aged 18 to 29 in good health. The rearrangement uses TRBV5-1 and TRBJ2-1; 8 bases map to TRBD2. The sample taken for sequencing was blood. CDR3 nucleotides: TGCGCCAGCAGCCCGGGACTAGGGCCATACAATGAGCAGTTCTTC. Amino acid sequence: CASSPGLGPYNEQFF.